The TCR beta chain described here comes from a study of blood T cell repertoires in COVID-19. Looking at the study overall: T cells, B-cell-depleted T cells, or PBMCs provided the cDNA or gDNA that served as material.

Using immunoSEQ multiplex PCR, the repertoire was profiled, and TCRdb retains in-frame clones only, with some absent. In the table there are more than 85,000 clones, around 84% of which are singletons. V lost 9 bases, J lost 5 bases, and 2 bases stayed unmatched. The CDR3 extends over 13 amino acids. CDR1 is LNHDA and CDR2 is SQIVND in the germline V gene (reference sequence). This chain connects TRBV19 to TRBJ1-6, with 9 nucleotides matching TRBD1. Sequencing was performed on peripheral blood. The receptor's source is a woman aged 55-70 years with acute or convalescent COVID-19. CDR3 nucleotide sequence: TGTGCCAGCAGGGACAGGGATAATTCACCCCTCCACTTT. As protein: CASRDRDNSPLHF.